This T cell receptor beta chain was sequenced during a study of shared clonotypes between healthy human individuals. Study-wide background: Three CD4 naive, three CD4 memory, two CD8 naive and one CD8 memory plate were used per donor.

Using approximately 200 ng DNA, around 30,000 T cell genomes, the sorted-subset replicate PCRs were run. Clones were sequenced by immunoSEQ multiplex PCR, and TCRdb holds only the in-frame ones, with some missing. The table includes just over 2,000,000 clones, 85% to 95% detected once. Germline V lookup: CDR1 KGHSH, CDR2 LQKENI. J was trimmed by 0 bases and V by 3 bases; bases with no gene match: 1. The length of the CDR3 is 16 residues. The TCR was taken from a man between 18 and 35 years old in good health. The material sequenced was naive CD4+ T cells sorted from blood. The subset: CD45RA+ positively selected. The chain recombines TRBV18 with TRBJ1-4, with TRBD1 identical over 10 bases. CDR3 nucleotide sequence: TGTGCCAGCTCACCGACAGGGGGCGCAACTAATGAAAAACTGTTTTTT. It encodes CASSPTGGATNEKLFF.